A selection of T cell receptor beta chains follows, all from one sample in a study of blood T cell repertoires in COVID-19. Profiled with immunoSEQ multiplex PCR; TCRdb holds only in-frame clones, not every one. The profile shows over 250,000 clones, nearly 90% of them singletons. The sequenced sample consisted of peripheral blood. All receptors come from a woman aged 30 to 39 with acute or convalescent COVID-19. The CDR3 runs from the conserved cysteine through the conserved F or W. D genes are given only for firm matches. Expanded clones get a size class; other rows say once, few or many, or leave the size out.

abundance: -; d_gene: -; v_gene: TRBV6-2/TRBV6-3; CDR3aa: CASSYSQAELQETQYF
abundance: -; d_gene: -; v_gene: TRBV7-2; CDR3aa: CASSPWAEGSYEQYF
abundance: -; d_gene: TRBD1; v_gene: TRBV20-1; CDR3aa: CSASATGLQETQYF
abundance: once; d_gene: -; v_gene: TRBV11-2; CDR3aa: CASSSDEGAGELFF
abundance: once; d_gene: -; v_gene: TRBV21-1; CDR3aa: CASSSPTSGSDEQFF
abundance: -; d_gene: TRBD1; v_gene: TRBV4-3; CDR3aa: CASSQTRQGPYNEQFF
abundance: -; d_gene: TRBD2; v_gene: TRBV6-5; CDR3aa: CASRPLAGITDTQYF
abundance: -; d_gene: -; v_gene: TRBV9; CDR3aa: CASSPQSRVGEQYF
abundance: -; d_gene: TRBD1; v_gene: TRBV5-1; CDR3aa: CACRTPNRGGTEAFF
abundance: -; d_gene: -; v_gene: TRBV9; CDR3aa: CASSVSEGYNSPLHF
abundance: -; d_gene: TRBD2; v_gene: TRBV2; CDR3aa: CASSELASGPYEQYF
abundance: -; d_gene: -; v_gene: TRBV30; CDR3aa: CAGTRGSTDTQYF
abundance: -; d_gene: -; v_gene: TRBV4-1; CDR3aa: CASSQDGSGAGEQYF
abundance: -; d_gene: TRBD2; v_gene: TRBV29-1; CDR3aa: CSVGGRGGRALTDTQYF
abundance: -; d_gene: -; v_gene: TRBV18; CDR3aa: CASSPRQAGDNSPLHF
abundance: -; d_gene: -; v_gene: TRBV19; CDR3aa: CASSDGGTGANVLTF
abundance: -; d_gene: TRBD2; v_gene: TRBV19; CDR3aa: CASSPPGLEPSTDTQYF
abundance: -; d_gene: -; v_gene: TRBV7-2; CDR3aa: CASRYAAVQETQYF
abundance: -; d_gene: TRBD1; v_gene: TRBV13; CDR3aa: CASSSRDRGFTEAFF
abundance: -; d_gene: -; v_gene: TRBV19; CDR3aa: CASSTGTQDEKLFF
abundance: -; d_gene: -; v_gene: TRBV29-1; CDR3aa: CSVGPGLAGSYQETQYF
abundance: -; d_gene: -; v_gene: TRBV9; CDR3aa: CASSPREAPGGYEQYF
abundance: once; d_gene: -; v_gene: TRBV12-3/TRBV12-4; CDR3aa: CATQLDYNEQFF
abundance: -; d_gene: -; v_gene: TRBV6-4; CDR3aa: CASSTLASADTQYF
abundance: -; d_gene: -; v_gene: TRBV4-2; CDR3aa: CASSQEVLKTLLTEKRKQYF
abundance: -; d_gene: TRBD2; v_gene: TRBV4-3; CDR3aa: CASSQEYRLAGLAGELFF
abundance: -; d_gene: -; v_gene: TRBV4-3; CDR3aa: CASSQESGDPSISYEQYF
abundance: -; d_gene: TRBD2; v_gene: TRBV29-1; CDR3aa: CSVVMLGGLAGGETQYF
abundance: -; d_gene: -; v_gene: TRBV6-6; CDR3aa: CASSYVSNEQFF
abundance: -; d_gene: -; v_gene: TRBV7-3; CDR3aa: CASSLRGSSYNEQFF
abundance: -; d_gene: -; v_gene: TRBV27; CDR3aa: CASSPWTESEAFF
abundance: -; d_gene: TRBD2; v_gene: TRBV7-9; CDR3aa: CASKGAGPWNEQFF
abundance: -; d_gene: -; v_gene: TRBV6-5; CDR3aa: CASSYDGLRGLEQFF
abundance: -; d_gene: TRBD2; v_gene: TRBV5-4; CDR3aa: CASSSSGSIGDTQYF
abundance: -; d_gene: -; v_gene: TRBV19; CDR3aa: CASNFEADQPQHF
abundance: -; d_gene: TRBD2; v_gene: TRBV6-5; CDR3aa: CASRMGVLAGEKQFF
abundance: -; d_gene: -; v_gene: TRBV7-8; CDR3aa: CASSGTAGASAKNIQYF
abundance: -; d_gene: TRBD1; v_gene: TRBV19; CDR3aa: CASSKDRYNEQFF
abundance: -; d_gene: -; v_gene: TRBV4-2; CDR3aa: CASSQGLGSQPQHF
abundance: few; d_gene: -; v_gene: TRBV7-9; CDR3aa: CAPARGKSNQPQHF
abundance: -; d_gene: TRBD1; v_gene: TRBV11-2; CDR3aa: CASSFRDRGYNEQFF
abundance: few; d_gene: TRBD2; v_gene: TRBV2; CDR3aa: CASRTSGSFTDTQYF
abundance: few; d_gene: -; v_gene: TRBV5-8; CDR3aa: CASSLGGSPYNEQFF
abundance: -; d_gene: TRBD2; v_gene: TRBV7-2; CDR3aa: CASSQTSGRPSYEQYF
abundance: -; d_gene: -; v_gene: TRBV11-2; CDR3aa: CASQDWKMNTEAFF
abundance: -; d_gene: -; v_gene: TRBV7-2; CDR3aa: CASSFQALYQETQYF
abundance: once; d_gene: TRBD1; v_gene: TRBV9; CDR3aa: CASSALQGLFYNEQFF
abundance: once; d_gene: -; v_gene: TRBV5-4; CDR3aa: CASRTQNRQNTEAFF
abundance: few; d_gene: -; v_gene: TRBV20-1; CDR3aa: CSASFRASSYGYTF
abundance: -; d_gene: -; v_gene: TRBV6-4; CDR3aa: CASSVDETNEQFF
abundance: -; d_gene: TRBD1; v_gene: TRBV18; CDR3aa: CASSPILGQGTEAFF
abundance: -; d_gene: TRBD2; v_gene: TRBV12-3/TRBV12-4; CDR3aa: CASSTSVGTQYF
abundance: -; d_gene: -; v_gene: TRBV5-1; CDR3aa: CASSLEGHPQETQYF
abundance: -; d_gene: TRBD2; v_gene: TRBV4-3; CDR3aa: CASSPRGGAGGGTQYF
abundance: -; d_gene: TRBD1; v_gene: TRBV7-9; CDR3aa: CASSLELSQGAGYGYTF
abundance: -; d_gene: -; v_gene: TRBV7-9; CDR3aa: CASSFPGSTDTQYF
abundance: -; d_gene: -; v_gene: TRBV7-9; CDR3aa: CASSFFSGTRDQPQHF